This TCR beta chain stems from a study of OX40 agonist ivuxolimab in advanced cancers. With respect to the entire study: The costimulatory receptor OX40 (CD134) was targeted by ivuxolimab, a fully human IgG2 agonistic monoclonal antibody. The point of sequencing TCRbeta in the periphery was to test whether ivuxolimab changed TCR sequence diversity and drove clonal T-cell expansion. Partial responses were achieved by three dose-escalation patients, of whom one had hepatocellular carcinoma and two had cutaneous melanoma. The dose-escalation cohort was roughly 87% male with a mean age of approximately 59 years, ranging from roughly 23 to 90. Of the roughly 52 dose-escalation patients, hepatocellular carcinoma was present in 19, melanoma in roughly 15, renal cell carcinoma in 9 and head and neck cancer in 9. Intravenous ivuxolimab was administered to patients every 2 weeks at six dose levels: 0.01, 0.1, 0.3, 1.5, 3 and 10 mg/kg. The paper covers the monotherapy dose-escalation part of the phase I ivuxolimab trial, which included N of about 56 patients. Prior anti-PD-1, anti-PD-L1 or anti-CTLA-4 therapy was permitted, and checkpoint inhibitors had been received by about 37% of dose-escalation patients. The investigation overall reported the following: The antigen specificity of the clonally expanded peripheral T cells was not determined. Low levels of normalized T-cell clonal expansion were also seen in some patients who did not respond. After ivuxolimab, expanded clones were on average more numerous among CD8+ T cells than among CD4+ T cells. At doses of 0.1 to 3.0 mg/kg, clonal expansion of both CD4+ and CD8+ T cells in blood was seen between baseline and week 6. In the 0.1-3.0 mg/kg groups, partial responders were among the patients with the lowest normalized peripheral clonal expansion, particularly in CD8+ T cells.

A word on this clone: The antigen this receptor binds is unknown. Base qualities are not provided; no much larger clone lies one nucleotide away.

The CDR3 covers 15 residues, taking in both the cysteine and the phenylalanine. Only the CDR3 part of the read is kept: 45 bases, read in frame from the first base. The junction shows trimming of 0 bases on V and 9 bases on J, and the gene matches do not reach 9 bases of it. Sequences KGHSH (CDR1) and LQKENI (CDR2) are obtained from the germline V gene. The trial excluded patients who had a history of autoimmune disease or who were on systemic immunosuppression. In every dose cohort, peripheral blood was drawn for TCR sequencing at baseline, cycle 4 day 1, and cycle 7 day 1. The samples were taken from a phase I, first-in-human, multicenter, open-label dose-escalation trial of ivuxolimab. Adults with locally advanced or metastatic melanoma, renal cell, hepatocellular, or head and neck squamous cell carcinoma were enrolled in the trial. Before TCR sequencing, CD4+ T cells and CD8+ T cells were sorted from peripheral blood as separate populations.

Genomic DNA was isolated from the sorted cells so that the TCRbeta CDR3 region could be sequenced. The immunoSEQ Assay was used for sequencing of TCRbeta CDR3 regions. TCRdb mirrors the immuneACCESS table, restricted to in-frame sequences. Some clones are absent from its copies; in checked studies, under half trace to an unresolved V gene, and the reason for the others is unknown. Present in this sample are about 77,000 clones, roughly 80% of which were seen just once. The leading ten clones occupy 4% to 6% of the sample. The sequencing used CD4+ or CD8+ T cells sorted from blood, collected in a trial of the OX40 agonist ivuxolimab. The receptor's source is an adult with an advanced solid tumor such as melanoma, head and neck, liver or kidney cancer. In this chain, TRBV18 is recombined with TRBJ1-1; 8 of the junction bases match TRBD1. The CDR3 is CASSPPGKGTGQAFF. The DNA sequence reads TGTGCCAGCTCACCACCGGGTAAAGGGACAGGACAAGCTTTCTTT.